Listed below are T cell receptor beta chains from one sample, sequenced in a study of T-cell memory formation after mild COVID-19. TCRdb used MiXCR to reprocess the 5' RACE reads, holding one entry per CDR3 protein. This repertoire shows 85,000 to 120,000 distinct CDR3 sequences, approximately 13% found once; its top ten account for around 25%. What was sequenced was PBMCs or a T cell subset sorted from them (not recorded which). Receptor source: an adult woman who had mild COVID-19 (a few samples of this study predate the infection). Cell type and time point are not known. CDR3s leave out the opening cysteine and the closing phenylalanine or tryptophan.

J: TRBJ1-1
V: TRBV30
length: 14
CDR3: AWSSPGQGAGTEAF

J: TRBJ2-2
V: TRBV20-1
length: 14
CDR3: SARDIEGLGPGELF

J: TRBJ1-1
V: TRBV5-5
length: 10
CDR3: ASSLWDTEAF

J: TRBJ1-2
V: TRBV7-9
length: 11
CDR3: ASSLRGNYGYT

J: TRBJ2-7
V: TRBV20-1
length: 12
CDR3: SARSGGEDHEQY

J: TRBJ2-7
V: TRBV4-1
length: 12
CDR3: ASSQEGLRYEQY

J: TRBJ2-7
V: TRBV7-2
length: 14
CDR3: ASSLEGRGHIYEQY

J: TRBJ2-1
V: TRBV7-9
length: 14
CDR3: ASSLQRGGSYNEQF

J: TRBJ2-2
V: TRBV7-4
length: 15
CDR3: ASRGLPGLARAGELF

J: TRBJ2-7
V: TRBV11-3
length: 12
CDR3: ASSSRTGGDEQY

J: TRBJ2-1
V: TRBV9
length: 15
CDR3: ASSPTSGRSSYNEQF

J: TRBJ2-3
V: TRBV12-3/TRBV12-4
length: 12
CDR3: ASRRTVSTDTQY

J: TRBJ1-4
V: TRBV12-3/TRBV12-4
length: 13
CDR3: ASSPIGGVNEKLF

J: TRBJ1-2
V: TRBV21-1
length: 12
CDR3: ASSRGSGNYGYT

J: TRBJ1-1
V: TRBV9
length: 14
CDR3: ASSARGGMGNTEAF

J: TRBJ1-2
V: TRBV6-6
length: 12
CDR3: ASLNDQANYGYT

J: TRBJ2-7
V: TRBV5-6
length: 9
CDR3: ASSAQYEQY

J: TRBJ2-4
V: TRBV4-3
length: 14
CDR3: ASSRVLGGDGNIQY